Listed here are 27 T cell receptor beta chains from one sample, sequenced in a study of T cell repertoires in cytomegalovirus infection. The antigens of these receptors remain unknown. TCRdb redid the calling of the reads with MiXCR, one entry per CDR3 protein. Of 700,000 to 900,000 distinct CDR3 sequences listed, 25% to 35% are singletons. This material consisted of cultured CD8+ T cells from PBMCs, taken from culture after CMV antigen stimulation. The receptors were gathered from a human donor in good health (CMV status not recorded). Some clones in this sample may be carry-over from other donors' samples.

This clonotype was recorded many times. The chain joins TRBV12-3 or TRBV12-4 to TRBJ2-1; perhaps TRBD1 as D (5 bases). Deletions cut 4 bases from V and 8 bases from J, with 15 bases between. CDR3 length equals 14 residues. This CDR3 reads CASSYFGQGDEQFF. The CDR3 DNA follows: TGTGCCAGCAGTTACTTCGGGCAGGGCGATGAGCAGTTCTTC.

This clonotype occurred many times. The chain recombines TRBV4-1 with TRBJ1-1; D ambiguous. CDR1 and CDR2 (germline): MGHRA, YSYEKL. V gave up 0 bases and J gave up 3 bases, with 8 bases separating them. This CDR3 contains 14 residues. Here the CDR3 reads CASSQDSGYTEAFF. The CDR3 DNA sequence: TGCGCCAGCAGCCAAGATTCGGGGTACACTGAAGCTTTCTTT.

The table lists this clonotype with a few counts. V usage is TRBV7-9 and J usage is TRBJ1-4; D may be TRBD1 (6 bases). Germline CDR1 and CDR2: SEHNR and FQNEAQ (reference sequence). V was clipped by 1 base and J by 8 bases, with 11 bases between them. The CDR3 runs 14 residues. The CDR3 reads CASSLDAGVEKLFF. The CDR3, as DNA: TGTGCCAGCAGCTTAGATGCAGGGGTCGAAAAACTGTTTTTT.

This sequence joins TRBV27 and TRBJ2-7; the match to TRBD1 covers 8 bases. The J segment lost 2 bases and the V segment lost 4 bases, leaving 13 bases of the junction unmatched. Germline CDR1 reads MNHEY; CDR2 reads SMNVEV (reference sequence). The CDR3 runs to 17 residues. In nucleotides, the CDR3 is TGTGCCAGCAGTTCGATACCCCCCAGGACAGGGCCCTACGAGCAGTACTTC. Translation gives CASSSIPPRTGPYEQYF.

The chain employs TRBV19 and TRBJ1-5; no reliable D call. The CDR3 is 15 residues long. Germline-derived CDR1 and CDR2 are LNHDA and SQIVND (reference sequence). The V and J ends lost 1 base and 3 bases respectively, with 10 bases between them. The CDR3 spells CASSIGGISNQPQHF. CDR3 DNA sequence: TGTGCCAGTAGTATAGGAGGGATTTCCAATCAGCCCCAGCATTTT.

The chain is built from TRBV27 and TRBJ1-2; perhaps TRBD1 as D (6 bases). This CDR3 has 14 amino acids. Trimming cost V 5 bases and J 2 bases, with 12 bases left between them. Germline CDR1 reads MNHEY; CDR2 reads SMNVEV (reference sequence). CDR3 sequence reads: CASSGPDRNYGYTF. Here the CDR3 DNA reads TGTGCCAGCAGTGGGCCGGACAGAAACTATGGCTACACCTTC.

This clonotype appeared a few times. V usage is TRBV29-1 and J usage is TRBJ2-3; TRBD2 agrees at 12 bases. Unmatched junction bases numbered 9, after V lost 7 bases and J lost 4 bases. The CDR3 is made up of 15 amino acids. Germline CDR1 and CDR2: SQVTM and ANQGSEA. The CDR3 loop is CSAPKLAGGPDTQYF. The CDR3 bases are TGCAGCGCCCCCAAACTAGCGGGGGGTCCAGATACGCAGTATTTT.

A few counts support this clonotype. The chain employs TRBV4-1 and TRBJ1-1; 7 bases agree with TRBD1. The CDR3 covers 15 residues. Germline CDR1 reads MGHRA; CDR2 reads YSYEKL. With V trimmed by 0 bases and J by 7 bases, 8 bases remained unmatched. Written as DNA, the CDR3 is TGCGCCAGCAGCCAAGAGGTGGGGACAGTAAATGAAGCTTTCTTT. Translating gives CASSQEVGTVNEAFF.

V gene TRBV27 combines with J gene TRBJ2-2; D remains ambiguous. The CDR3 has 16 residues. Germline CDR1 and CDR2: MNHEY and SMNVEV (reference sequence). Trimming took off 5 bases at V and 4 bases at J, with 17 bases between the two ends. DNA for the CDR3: TGTGCCAGCAGTCACCCTGGTAGGGCGGCCACCGGGGAGCTGTTTTTT. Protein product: CASSHPGRAATGELFF.

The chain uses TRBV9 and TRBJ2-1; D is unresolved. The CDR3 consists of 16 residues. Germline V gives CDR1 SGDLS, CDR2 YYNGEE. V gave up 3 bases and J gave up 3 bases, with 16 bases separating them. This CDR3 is CASSERLQPYYNEQFF. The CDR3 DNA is TGTGCCAGCAGCGAGAGACTGCAGCCTTACTACAATGAGCAGTTCTTC.

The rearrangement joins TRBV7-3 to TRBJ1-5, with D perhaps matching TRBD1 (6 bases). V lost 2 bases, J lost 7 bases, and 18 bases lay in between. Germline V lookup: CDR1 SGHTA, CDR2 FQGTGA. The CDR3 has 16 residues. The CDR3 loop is CASSLAWQGSSQPQHF. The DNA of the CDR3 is TGTGCCAGCAGCTTAGCGTGGCAGGGGAGTAGCCAGCCCCAGCATTTT.

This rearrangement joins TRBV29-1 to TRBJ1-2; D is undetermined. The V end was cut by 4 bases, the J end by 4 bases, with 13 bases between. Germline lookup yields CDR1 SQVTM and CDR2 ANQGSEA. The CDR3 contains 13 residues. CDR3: CSVVVRDPYGYTF. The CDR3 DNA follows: TGCAGCGTTGTTGTGAGGGATCCCTATGGCTACACCTTC.

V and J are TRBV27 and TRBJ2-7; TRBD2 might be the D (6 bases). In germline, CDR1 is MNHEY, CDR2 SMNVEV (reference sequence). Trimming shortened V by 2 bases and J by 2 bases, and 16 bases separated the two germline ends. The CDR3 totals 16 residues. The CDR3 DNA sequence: TGTGCCAGCAGTTTAGCGGCGGGGTCCCTTACCTACGAGCAGTACTTC. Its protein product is CASSLAAGSLTYEQYF.

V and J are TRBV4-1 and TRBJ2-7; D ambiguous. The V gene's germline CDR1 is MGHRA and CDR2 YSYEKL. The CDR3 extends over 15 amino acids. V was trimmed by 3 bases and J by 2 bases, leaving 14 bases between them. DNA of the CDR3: TGCGCCAGCAGCCACGCCACGACTTTTGCCTACGAGCAGTACTTC. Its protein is CASSHATTFAYEQYF.

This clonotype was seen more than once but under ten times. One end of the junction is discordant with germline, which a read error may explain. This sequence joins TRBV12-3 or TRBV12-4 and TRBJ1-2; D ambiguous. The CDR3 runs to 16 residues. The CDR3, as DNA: TGTGCCAGTAGTTCCGGGTCCTCCAGTAGGGACTATGGCTACACCTTC. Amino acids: CASSSGSSSRDYGYTF.

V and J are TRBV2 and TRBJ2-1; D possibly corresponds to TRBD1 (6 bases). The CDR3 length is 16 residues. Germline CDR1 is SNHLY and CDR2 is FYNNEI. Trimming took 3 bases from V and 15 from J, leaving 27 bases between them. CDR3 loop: CASSESGKGDPVRRFF. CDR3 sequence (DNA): TGTGCCAGCAGTGAGTCCGGGAAGGGGGACCCCGTTCGTCGGTTCTTC.

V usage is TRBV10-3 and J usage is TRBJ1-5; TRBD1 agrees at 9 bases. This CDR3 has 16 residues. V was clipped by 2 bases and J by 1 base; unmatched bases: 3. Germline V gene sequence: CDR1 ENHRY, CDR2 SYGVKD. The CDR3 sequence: CAISEPDRGSNQPQHF. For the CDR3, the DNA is TGTGCCATCAGTGAGCCGGACAGGGGCAGCAATCAGCCCCAGCATTTT.

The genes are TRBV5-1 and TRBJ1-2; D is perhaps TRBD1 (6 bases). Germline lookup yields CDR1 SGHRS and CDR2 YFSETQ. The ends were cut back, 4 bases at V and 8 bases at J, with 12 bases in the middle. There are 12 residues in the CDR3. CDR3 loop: CASSEVQGGYTF. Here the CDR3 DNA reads TGCGCCAGCAGCGAGGTCCAGGGGGGCTACACCTTC. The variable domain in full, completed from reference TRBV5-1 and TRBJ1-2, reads KAGVTQTPRYLIKTRGQQVTLSCSPISGHRSVSWYQQTPGQGLQFLFEYFSETQRNKGNFPGRFSGRQFSNSRSEMNVSTLELGDSALYLCASSEVQGGYTFGSGTRLTVV.

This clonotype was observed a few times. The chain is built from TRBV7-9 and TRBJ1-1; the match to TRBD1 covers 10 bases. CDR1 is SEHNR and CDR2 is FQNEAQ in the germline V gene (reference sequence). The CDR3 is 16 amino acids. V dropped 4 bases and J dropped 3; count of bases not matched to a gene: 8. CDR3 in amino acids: CASSSRPDRGDTEAFF. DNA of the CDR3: TGTGCCAGCAGCTCTAGGCCGGACAGGGGGGACACTGAAGCTTTCTTT. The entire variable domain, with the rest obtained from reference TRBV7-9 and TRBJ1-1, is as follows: DTGVSQNPRHKITKRGQNVTFRCDPISEHNRLYWYRQTLGQGPEFLTYFQNEAQLEKSRLLSDRFSAERPKGSFSTLEIQRTEQGDSAMYLCASSSRPDRGDTEAFFGQGTRLTVV.

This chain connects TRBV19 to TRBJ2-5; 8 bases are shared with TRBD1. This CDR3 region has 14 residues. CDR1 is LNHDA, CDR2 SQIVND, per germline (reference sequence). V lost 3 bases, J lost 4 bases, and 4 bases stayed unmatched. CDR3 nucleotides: TGTGCCAGTAGTATCGGCAGGGGGCCAGAGACCCAGTACTTC. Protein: CASSIGRGPETQYF.

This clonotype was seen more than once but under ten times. In DNA, the CDR3 is TGCGCCAGCAGCTTGAACGACAGGGGGTTTGCTAACTATGGCTACACCTTC. This gives the protein CASSLNDRGFANYGYTF. The rearrangement links TRBV5-1 to TRBJ1-2; 9 bases are shared with TRBD1. Germline V gives CDR1 SGHRS, CDR2 YFSETQ. The J segment lost 0 bases and the V segment lost 1 base, leaving 7 bases of the junction unmatched. This CDR3 is 17 amino acids long. Full variable domain (rest looked up from reference TRBV5-1 and TRBJ1-2): KAGVTQTPRYLIKTRGQQVTLSCSPISGHRSVSWYQQTPGQGLQFLFEYFSETQRNKGNFPGRFSGRQFSNSRSEMNVSTLELGDSALYLCASSLNDRGFANYGYTFGSGTRLTVV.

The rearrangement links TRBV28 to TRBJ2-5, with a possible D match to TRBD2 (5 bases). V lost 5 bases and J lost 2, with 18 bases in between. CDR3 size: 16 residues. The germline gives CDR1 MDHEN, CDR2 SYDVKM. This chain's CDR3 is CASSPPGPRGQETQYF. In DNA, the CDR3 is TGTGCCAGCAGTCCCCCCGGGCCCAGAGGGCAAGAGACCCAGTACTTC. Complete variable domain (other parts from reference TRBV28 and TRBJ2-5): DVKVTQSSRYLVKRTGEKVFLECVQDMDHENMFWYRQDPGLGLRLIYFSYDVKMKEKGDIPEGYSVSREKKERFSLILESASTNQTSMYLCASSPPGPRGQETQYFGPGTRLLVL.

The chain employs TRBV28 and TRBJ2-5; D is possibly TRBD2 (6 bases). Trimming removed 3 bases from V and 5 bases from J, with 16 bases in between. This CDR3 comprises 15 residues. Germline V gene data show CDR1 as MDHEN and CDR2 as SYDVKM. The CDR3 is CASSLGRSLSETQYF. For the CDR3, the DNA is TGTGCCAGCAGTTTGGGGAGGTCGCTTTCCGAGACCCAGTACTTC.

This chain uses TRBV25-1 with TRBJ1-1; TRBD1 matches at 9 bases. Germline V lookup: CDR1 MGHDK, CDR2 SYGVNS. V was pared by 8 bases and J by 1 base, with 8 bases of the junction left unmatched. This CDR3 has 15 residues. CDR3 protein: CASSPVGQGNTEAFF. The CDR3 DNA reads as TGTGCCAGCTCCCCGGTGGGACAGGGGAACACTGAAGCTTTCTTT. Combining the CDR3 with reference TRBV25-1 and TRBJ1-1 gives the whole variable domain EADIYQTPRYLVIGTGKKITLECSQTMGHDKMYWYQQDPGMELHLIHYSYGVNSTEKGDLSSESTVSRIRTEHFPLTLESARPSHTSQYLCASSPVGQGNTEAFFGQGTRLTVV.

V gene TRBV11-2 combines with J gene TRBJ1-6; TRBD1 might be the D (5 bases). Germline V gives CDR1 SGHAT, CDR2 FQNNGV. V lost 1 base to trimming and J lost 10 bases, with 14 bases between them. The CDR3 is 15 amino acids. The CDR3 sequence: CASSLVAGGRSPLHF. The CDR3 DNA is TGTGCCAGCAGCTTAGTGGCGGGGGGAAGATCACCCCTCCACTTT.

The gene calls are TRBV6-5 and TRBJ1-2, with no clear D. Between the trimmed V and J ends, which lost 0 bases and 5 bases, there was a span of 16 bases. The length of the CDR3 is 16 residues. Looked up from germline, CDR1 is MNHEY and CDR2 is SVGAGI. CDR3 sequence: CASSYSVVRLDYGYTF. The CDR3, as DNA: TGTGCCAGCAGTTACTCAGTCGTCAGGCTGGATTATGGCTACACCTTC.

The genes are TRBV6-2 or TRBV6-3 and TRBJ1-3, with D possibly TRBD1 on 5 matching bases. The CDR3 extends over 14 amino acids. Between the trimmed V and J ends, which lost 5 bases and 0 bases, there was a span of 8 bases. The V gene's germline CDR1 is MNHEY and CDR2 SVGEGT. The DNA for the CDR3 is TGTGCCAGCAGTACTGACAGCTCTGGAAACACCATATATTTT. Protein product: CASSTDSSGNTIYF.